Sequencing of this TCR beta chain was carried out in a study of T cells in localized non-small cell lung cancer. This CDR3 is built from 11 residues. Looked up from germline, CDR1 is GTSNPN and CDR2 is SVGIG (reference sequence). V was trimmed by 1 base and J by 6 bases, leaving 6 bases between them. To note about this clone: Its antigen is currently unknown.

Study-wide points: Patients showing higher blood T cell density tended to see longer overall survival. For the top 100 tumor clones, a median about 50 also appeared in adjacent lung. Only one tumor region was sequenced, so heterogeneity remains possible. There was higher T cell clonality in uninvolved adjacent lung than in tumor, and it was highest there.

This table comes from immunoSEQ multiplex PCR, and its TCRdb copy is limited to in-frame clones, with some not included. The sample holds under 30,000 clones, 80% to 90% seen once. The sample consisted of peripheral blood, taken before any cancer treatment. The V gene is TRBV30, the J gene TRBJ1-1; no clear D. This clonotype originated in a woman aged 35-75 years with stage I lung adenocarcinoma. The DNA of the CDR3 is TGTGCCTGGAGTGGCGGAGCTGAAGCTTTCTTT. Its protein product is CAWSGGAEAFF. The full variable domain, in which reference TRBV30 and TRBJ1-1 provide the parts outside the CDR3, is SQTIHQWPATLVQPVGSPLSLECTVEGTSNPNLYWYRQAAGRGLQLLFYSVGIGQISSEVPQNLSASRPQDRQFILSSKKLLLSDSGFYLCAWSGGAEAFFGQGTRLTVV.